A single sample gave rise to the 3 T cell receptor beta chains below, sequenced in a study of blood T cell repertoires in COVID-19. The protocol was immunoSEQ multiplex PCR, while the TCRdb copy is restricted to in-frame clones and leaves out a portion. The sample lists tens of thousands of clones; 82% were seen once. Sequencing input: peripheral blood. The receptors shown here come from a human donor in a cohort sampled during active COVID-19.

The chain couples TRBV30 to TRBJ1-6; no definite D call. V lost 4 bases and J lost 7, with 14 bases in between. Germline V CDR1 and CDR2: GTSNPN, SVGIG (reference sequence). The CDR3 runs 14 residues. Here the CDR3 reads CAWTPKNFNSPLHF. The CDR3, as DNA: TGTGCCTGGACCCCGAAAAACTTCAATTCACCCCTCCACTTT.

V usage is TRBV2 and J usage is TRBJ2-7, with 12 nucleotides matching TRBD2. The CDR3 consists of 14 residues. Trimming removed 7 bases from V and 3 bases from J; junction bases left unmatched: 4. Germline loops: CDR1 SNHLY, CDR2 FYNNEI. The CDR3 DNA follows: TGTGCCAGCAACCTAGCGGGGGGGCTCTACGAGCAGTACTTC. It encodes CASNLAGGLYEQYF. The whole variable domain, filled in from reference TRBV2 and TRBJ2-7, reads EPEVTQTPSHQVTQMGQEVILRCVPISNHLYFYWYRQILGQKVEFLVSFYNNEISEKSEIFDDQFSVERPDGSNFTLKIRSTKLEDSAMYFCASNLAGGLYEQYFGPGTRLTVT.

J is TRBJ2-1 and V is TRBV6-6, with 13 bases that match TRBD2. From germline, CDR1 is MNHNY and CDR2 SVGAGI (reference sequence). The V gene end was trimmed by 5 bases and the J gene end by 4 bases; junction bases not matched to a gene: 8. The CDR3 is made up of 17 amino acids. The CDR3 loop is CASSPTPGLAGYNEQFF. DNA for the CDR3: TGTGCCAGCAGTCCAACGCCGGGACTAGCGGGATACAATGAGCAGTTCTTC.